A few counts support the clone carrying this TCR beta chain. Its antigen is still unknown. The record originates from a study of T cells in Graves' hyperthyroidism and ophthalmopathy. Findings and caveats of the study: Ophthalmopathy was distinguished from stable hyperthyroidism by 13 V-J signatures. The majority of expanded thyroid clonotypes above 0.001 also appeared in blood. Onset of ophthalmopathy came a median around 6.5 months after the model predicted it.

Used for diagnoses were clinical symptoms, serum thyroxine and TRAb, thyroid ultrasound and orbital computed tomography. RNA transcripts provided the source from which TCR beta CDR3 regions were amplified. Carried out on the TCR CDR3, a first-round RT-PCR used the HTBI primer set. TCRdb re-called the multiplex PCR reads through MiXCR, storing one row per CDR3 protein. The sample contains more than 550,000 distinct CDR3 sequences, roughly 45% of which appear only once. Trimming left V 3 bases short and J 4 bases short, with 13 bases between. The CDR3 extends over 14 amino acids. The germline V gene encodes CDR1 SEHNR and CDR2 FQNEAQ (reference sequence).

This sequence was found in an adult man with Graves' disease, either hyperthyroidism or ophthalmopathy (not recorded which). The V call is TRBV7-9, the J call TRBJ2-7; possibly TRBD2 for D (7 bases). Sequencing was carried out using peripheral blood or thyroid tissue (not recorded which). The CDR3 loop is CASSFEGGGYEQYF. CDR3 bases: TGTGCCAGCAGCTTTGAGGGAGGGGGGTACGAGCAGTACTTC.